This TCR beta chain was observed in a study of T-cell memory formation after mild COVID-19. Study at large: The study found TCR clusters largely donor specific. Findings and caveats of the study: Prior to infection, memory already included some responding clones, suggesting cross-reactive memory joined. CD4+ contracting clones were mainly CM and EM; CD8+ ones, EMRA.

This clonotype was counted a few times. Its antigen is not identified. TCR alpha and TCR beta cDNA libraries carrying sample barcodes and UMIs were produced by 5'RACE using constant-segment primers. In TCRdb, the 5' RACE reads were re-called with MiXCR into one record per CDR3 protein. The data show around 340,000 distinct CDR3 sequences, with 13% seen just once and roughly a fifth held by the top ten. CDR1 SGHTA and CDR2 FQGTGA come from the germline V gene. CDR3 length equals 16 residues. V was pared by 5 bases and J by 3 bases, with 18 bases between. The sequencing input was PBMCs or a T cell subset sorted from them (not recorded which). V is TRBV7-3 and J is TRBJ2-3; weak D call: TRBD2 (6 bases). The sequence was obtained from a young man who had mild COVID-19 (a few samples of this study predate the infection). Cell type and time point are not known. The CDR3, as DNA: TGTGCCAGCAGCCCCGGGACTCGCACCTCGACAGATACGCAGTATTTT. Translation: CASSPGTRTSTDTQYF.